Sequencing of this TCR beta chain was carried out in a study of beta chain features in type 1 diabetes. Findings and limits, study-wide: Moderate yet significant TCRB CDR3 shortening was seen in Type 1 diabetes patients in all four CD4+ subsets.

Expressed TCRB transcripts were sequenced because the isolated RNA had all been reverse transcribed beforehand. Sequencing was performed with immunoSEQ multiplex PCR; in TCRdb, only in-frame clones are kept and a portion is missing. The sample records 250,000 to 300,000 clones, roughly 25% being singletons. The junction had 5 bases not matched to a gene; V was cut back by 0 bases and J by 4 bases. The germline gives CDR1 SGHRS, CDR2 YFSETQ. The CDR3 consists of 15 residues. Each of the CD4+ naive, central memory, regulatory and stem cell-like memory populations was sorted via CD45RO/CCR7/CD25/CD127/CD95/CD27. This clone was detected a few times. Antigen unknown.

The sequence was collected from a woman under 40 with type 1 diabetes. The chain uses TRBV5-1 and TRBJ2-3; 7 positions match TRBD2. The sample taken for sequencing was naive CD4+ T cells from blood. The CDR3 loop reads CASSLDGRRPDTQYF. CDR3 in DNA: TGCGCCAGCAGCTTGGACGGGAGGAGGCCAGATACGCAGTATTTT. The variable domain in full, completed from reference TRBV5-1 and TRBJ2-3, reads KAGVTQTPRYLIKTRGQQVTLSCSPISGHRSVSWYQQTPGQGLQFLFEYFSETQRNKGNFPGRFSGRQFSNSRSEMNVSTLELGDSALYLCASSLDGRRPDTQYFGPGTRLTVL.